Listed below are T cell receptor beta chains from one sample, sequenced in a study of monozygotic twins with inflammatory bowel disease. Using the 5' RACE reads, TCRdb records one entry per CDR3 protein without DNA. The sample totals over 110,000 distinct CDR3 sequences; its top ten clones hold 2% to 3%. Sequences were obtained from blood. The receptors originated from a human donor with ulcerative colitis or Crohn's disease, or a healthy co-twin of an affected twin (not recorded which). Both conserved end residues are part of each CDR3.

>TRBJ1-1|TRBV5-1|15
CASSLGLVRNTEAFF
>TRBJ2-2|TRBV18|16
CASSPNLAANTGELFF
>TRBJ2-7|TRBV20-1|13
CSARGRESYEQYF
>TRBJ1-5|TRBV18|15
CASSRAGASNQPQHF
>TRBJ1-2|TRBV6-5|14
CASSYQDTRWGYTF
>TRBJ2-7|TRBV7-2|16
CASSLARQGERNEQYF
>TRBJ1-1|TRBV9|15
CASSGQGGAFTEAFF
>TRBJ2-3|TRBV27|15
CASSPELSWRDTQYF
>TRBJ2-5|TRBV28|18
CASKTAGGWMPNIETQYF
>TRBJ2-1|TRBV7-2|15
CASSFDPSSYNEQFF
>TRBJ2-7|TRBV6-5|15
CASSSPRGPHYEQYF
>TRBJ2-3|TRBV19|15
CASSIGGGSTDTQYF
>TRBJ1-5|TRBV19|15
CASRVRQYSNQPQHF
>TRBJ2-3|TRBV3-1|12
CASSLGLATQYF
>TRBJ2-6|TRBV3-1|19
CASSQVWGQGFSGANVLTF
>TRBJ1-5|TRBV20-1|16
CSASDPGRGDNQPQHF
>TRBJ1-2|TRBV15|15
CATSSVGQGAYGYTF
>TRBJ2-3|TRBV20-1|16
CSARVGLLASTDTQYF
>TRBJ2-5|TRBV7-9|17
CASSRKGTTLGGETQYF
>TRBJ1-5|TRBV7-6|14
CASSFYGMGQPQHF
>TRBJ1-1|TRBV12-5|16
CASGFETAIWNTEAFF
>TRBJ1-1|TRBV9|12
CASSADRTEAFF
>TRBJ2-7|TRBV20-1|16
CSAGTVEGLQPYELYF